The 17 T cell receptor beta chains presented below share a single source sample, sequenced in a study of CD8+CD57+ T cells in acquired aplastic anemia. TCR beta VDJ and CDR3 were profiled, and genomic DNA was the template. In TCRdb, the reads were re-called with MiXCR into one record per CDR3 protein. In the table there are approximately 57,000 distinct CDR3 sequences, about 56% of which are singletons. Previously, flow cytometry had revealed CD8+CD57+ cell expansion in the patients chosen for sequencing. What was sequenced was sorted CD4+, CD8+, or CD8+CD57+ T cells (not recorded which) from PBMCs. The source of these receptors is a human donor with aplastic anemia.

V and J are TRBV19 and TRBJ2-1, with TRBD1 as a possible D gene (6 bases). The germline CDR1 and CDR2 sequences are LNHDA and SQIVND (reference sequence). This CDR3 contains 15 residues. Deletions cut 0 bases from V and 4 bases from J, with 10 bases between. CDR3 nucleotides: TGTGCCAGTAGTATAGATCCGAGGGGGTACAATGAGCAGTTCTTC. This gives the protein CASSIDPRGYNEQFF. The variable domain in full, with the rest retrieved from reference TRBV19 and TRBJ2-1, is DGGITQSPKYLFRKEGQNVTLSCEQNLNHDAMYWYRQDPGQGLRLIYYSQIVNDFQKGDIAEGYSVSREKKESFPLTVTSAQKNPTAFYLCASSIDPRGYNEQFFGPGTRLTVL.

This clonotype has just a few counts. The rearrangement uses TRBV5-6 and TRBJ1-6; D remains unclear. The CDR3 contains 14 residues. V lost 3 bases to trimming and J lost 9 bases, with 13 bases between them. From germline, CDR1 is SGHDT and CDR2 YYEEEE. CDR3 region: CASSSDITGSPLHF. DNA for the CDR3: TGTGCCAGCAGCTCTGACATCACGGGTTCACCCCTCCACTTT.

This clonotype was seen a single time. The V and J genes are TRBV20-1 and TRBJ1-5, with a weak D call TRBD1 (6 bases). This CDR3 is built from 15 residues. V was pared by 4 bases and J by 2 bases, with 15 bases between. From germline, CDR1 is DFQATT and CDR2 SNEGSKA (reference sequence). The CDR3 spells CSATQGTDGNQPQHF. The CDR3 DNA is TGCAGTGCTACACAGGGAACCGACGGCAATCAGCCCCAGCATTTT.

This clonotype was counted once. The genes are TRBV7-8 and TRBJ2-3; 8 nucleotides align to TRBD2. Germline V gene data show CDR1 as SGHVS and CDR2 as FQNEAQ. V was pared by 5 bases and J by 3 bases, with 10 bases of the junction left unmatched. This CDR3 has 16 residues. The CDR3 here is CASSRRSSGETDTQYF. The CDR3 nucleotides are TGTGCCAGCAGCCGAAGAAGTAGCGGGGAAACAGATACGCAGTATTTT.

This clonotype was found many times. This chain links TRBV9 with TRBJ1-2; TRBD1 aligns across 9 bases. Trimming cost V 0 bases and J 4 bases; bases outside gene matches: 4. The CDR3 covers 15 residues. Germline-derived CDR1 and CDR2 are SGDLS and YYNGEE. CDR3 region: CASSVEGTGTYGYTF. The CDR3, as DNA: TGTGCCAGCAGCGTAGAAGGGACAGGGACCTATGGCTACACCTTC.

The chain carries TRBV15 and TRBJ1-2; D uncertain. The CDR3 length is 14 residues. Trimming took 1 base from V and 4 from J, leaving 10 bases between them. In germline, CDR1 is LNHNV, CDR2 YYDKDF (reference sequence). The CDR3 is CATSRVGVLYGYTF. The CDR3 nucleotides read TGTGCCACCAGCAGAGTGGGAGTACTCTATGGCTACACCTTC.

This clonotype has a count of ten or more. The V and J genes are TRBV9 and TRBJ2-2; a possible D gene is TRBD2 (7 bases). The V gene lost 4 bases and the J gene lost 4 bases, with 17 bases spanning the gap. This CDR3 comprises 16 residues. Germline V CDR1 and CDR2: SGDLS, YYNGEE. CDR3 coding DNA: TGTGCCAGCAGCCCACAGGGAGGGTGGGGCACCGGGGAGCTGTTTTTT. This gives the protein CASSPQGGWGTGELFF.

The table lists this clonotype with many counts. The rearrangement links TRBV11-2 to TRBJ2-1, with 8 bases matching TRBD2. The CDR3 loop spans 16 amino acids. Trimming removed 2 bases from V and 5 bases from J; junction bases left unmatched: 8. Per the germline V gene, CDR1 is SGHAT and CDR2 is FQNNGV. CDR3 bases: TGTGCCAGCAGCTTATTTAGCGGGACGGCCGACAATGAGCAGTTCTTC. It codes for CASSLFSGTADNEQFF. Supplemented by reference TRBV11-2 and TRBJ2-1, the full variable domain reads EAGVAQSPRYKIIEKRQSVAFWCNPISGHATLYWYQQILGQGPKLLIQFQNNGVVDDSQLPKDRFSAERLKGVDSTLKIQPAKLEDSAVYLCASSLFSGTADNEQFFGPGTRLTVL.

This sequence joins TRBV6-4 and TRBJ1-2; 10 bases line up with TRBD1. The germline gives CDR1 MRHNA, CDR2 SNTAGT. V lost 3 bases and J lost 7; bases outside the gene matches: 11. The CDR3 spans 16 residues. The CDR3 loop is CASSDSPGQGSRGYTF. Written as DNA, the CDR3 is TGTGCCAGCAGTGATTCCCCGGGACAGGGGTCTCGTGGCTACACCTTC.

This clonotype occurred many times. CDR3 sequence reads: CASSVDRVGNTEAFF. The CDR3 DNA sequence: TGTGCCAGCAGCGTCGACAGGGTAGGGAACACTGAAGCTTTCTTT. This rearrangement joins TRBV5-6 to TRBJ1-1; the match to TRBD1 covers 7 bases. The junction had 7 bases not matched to a gene; V was cut back by 4 bases and J by 1 base. There are 15 residues in the CDR3. CDR1 and CDR2 (germline): SGHDT, YYEEEE.

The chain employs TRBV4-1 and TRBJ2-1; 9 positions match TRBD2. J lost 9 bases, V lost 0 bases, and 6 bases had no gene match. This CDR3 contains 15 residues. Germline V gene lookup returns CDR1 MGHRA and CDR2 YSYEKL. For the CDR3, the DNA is TGCGCCAGCAGCCAAGATCAAGCGGGGGGCACTGAGCAGTTCTTC. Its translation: CASSQDQAGGTEQFF.

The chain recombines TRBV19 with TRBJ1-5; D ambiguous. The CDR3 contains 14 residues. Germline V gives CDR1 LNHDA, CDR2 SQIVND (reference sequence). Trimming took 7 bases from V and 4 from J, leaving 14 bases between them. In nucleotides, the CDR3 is TGTGCCAGTACCATTCTGGGAGGGAATCAGCCCCAGCATTTT. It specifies CASTILGGNQPQHF. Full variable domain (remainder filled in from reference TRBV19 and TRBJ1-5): DGGITQSPKYLFRKEGQNVTLSCEQNLNHDAMYWYRQDPGQGLRLIYYSQIVNDFQKGDIAEGYSVSREKKESFPLTVTSAQKNPTAFYLCASTILGGNQPQHFGDGTRLSIL.

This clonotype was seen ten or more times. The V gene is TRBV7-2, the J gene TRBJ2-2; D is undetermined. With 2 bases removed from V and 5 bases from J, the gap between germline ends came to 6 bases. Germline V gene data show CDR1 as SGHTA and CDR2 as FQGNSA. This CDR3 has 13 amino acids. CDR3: CASSLRRTGELFF. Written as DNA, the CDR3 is TGTGCCAGCAGCTTAAGAAGAACCGGGGAGCTGTTTTTT.

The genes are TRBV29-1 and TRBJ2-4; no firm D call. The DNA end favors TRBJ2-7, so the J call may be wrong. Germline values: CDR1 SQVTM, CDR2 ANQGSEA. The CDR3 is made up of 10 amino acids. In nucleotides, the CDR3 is TGCAGCGTTGTAACCGACGAGCAGTACTTC. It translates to CSVVTDEQYF.

The CDR3 DNA sequence: TGTGCCAGCAGTTTAACCGGGACAGACTCCTACGAGCAGTACGTC. It specifies CASSLTGTDSYEQYV. This chain uses TRBV27 with TRBJ2-7; 7 bases line up with TRBD1. Germline V gene lookup returns CDR1 MNHEY and CDR2 SMNVEV (reference sequence). CDR3 length: 15 residues. With V trimmed by 2 bases and J by 0 bases, 4 bases remained unmatched.

The CDR3 protein is CASTPTGGRGLPYEQYF. The CDR3 DNA reads TGTGCCAGCACTCCTACGGGGGGACGAGGGTTGCCCTACGAGCAGTACTTC. This chain uses TRBV25-1 with TRBJ2-7; 7 bases agree with TRBD2. V shed 7 bases, J shed 2 bases, and the junction held 17 bases outside the gene matches. The CDR3 is made up of 17 amino acids. CDR1 is MGHDK and CDR2 is SYGVNS in the germline V gene.

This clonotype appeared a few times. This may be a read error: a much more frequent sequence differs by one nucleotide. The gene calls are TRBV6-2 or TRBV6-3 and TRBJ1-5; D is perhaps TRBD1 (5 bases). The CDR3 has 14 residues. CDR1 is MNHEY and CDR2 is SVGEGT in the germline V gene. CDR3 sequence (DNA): TGTGTCAGCAGTTTCCGACAGAGCAATCAGCCCCAGCATTTT. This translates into CVSSFRQSNQPQHF.